This T cell receptor (beta chain) derives from a study of cytomegalovirus exposure and HLA in healthy donors. Study observations and caveats: The study flagged some 170 TCR beta chains as cytomegalovirus-associated.

A note on this clone: The antigen is undetermined. Its ends do not fully match the called genes, so a read error is possible.

PCR used 60 Vbeta primers and 13 Jbeta primers. Some clones are missing from TCRdb's copy, which holds only in-frame ones; the method was immunoSEQ multiplex PCR. The sample contains about 120,000 clones, under 90% of which appear only once. Germline V gene data show CDR1 as MDHEN and CDR2 as SYDVKM. The CDR3 is 12 residues long. Input material: PBMCs. This chain connects TRBV28 to TRBJ2-4; tentatively, D is TRBD2 (7 bases). This TCR derives from a woman in her thirties or forties in good health and CMV-seronegative. CDR3 region: CASSWVGGGPDF. The CDR3 coding sequence is TGTGCCAGCAGTTGGGTTGGGGGGGGGCCTGACTTC.